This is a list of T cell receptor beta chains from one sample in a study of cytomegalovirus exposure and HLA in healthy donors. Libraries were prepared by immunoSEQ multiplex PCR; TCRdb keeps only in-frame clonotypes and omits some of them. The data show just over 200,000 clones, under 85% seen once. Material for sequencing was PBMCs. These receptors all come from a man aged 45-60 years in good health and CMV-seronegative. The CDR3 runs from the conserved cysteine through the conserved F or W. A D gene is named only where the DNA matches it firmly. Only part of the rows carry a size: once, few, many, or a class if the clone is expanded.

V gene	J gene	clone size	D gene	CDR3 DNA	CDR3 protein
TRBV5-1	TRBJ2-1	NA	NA	TGCGCCAGCAGCTTGGTGTTAGCCCCCAATGAGCAGTTCTTC	CASSLVLAPNEQFF
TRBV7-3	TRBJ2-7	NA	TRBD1	TGTGCCAGCAGCAGACAGGGGGGTCGGTACGAGCAGTACTTC	CASSRQGGRYEQYF
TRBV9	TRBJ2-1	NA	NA	TGTGCCAGCAGCGTAGCGCCCAGGGGCGAGTACAATGAGCAGTTCTTC	CASSVAPRGEYNEQFF
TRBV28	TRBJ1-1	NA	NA	TGTGCCAGCAGCTCGACTGATAGCACTGAAGCTTTCTTT	CASSSTDSTEAFF
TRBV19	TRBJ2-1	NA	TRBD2	TGTGCCAGTAATCCGGGACTAGGGTCCTACAATGAGCAGTTCTTC	CASNPGLGSYNEQFF
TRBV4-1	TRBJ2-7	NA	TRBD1	TGCGCCAGCAGCCAAGCGACAGGGGGTTCCTACGAGCAGTACTTC	CASSQATGGSYEQYF
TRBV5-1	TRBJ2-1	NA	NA	TGCGCCAGCAGCGCGGATGGCGACTCCTACAATGAGCAGTTCTTC	CASSADGDSYNEQFF
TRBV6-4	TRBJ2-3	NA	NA	TGTGCCAGTAACCGGGACATTCGCACAGATACGCAGTATTTT	CASNRDIRTDTQYF
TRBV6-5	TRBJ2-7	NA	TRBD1	TGTGCCAGCAGTGTATCGACAGGGGGTACCTACGAGCAGTACTTC	CASSVSTGGTYEQYF
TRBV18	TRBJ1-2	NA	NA	TGTGCCAGCTCATCCAGAGACAGCAACTATGGCTACACCTTC	CASSSRDSNYGYTF
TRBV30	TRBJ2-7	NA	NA	TGTGCCTGGAGAGATCCGGGTGGAAGCTCCTACGAGCAGTACTTC	CAWRDPGGSSYEQYF
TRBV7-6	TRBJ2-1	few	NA	TGTGCCAGCAGCCTACGGGGGAATGAGCAGTTCTTC	CASSLRGNEQFF
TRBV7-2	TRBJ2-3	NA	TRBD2	TGTGCCAGCAGCCTTCGGACTAGCGGGAAGAGCACAGATACGCAGTATTTT	CASSLRTSGKSTDTQYF
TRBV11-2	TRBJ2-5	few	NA	TGTGCCAGCAGCTTTGGCCTAGTGGGGGGAGAGACCCAGTACTTC	CASSFGLVGGETQYF
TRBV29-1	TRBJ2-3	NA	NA	TGCAGCGCAAACAGGGAATTGACAGATACGCAGTATTTT	CSANRELTDTQYF
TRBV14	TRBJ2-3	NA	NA	TGTGCCAGCAGCCCCCAAACAGATACGCAGTATTTT	CASSPQTDTQYF
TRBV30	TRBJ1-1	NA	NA	TGTGCCTGGGGTGACAAGAACACTGAAGCTTTCTTT	CAWGDKNTEAFF
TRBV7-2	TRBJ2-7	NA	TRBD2	TGTGCCAGCAGCGAGACTAGCGGGAGTTTTTCCTACGAGCAGTACTTC	CASSETSGSFSYEQYF
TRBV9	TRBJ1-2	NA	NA	TGTGCCAGCAGCCGGCAAGAGGGCTACACCTTT	CASSRQEGYTF
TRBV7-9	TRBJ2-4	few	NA	TGTGCCAGCAGCTCCCCAGGGTCGGACATTCAGTACTTC	CASSSPGSDIQYF